The 16 T cell receptor beta chains below all came from one sample that was sequenced in a study of OX40 agonist ivuxolimab in advanced cancers. Sequencing used immunoSEQ multiplex PCR; TCRdb keeps in-frame clones, though not all of them. The sample lists 70,000 to 80,000 clones, 88% occurring once. Source: CD4+ or CD8+ T cells sorted from blood, taken in a trial of the OX40 agonist ivuxolimab. The receptors derive from an adult with an advanced solid tumor such as melanoma, head and neck, liver or kidney cancer.

This chain joins TRBV5-4 and TRBJ2-5, with 16 bases lining up with TRBD2. Unmatched junction bases numbered 7, after V lost 6 bases and J lost 2 bases. The CDR3 totals 17 residues. Germline-derived CDR1 and CDR2 are SGHNT and YYREEE (reference sequence). The chain's CDR3 is CASTGRGLAGGQETQYF. In DNA, the CDR3 is TGTGCCAGCACCGGGAGGGGACTAGCGGGAGGGCAAGAGACCCAGTACTTC. The complete variable domain, with remaining parts taken from reference TRBV5-4 and TRBJ2-5, reads ETGVTQSPTHLIKTRGQQVTLRCSSQSGHNTVSWYQQALGQGPQFIFQYYREEENGRGNFPPRFSGLQFPNYSSELNVNALELDDSALYLCASTGRGLAGGQETQYFGPGTRLLVL.

The chain uses TRBV18 and TRBJ1-2; 8 bases fit TRBD1. There are 13 residues in the CDR3. Per germline, CDR1 KGHSH and CDR2 LQKENI. With 2 bases clipped from V and 5 bases from J, the junction kept 1 base outside the gene matches. The CDR3 bases are TGTGCCAGCTCACCAGGACAGGGTTATGGCTACACCTTC. The encoded protein is CASSPGQGYGYTF.

The CDR3 is CASSLTGSVNTEAFF. The CDR3 nucleotides read TGTGCCAGCAGCCTGACAGGGAGTGTGAACACTGAAGCTTTCTTT. The chain is built from TRBV14 and TRBJ1-1; TRBD1 agrees at 7 bases. The CDR3 sequence is 15 residues long. Germline lookup yields CDR1 SGHDN and CDR2 FVKESK. The V gene end was trimmed by 4 bases and the J gene end by 0 bases; junction bases not matched to a gene: 5.

The chain joins TRBV19 to TRBJ2-7; 9 bases fit TRBD1. The CDR3 has 17 residues. Per germline, CDR1 LNHDA and CDR2 SQIVND (reference sequence). The J segment lost 5 bases and the V segment lost 6 bases, leaving 17 bases of the junction unmatched. CDR3 nucleotides: TGTGCCAGTAGCCCTACAGGGGGCGTTGGCATCTTCCACGAGCAGTACTTC. It specifies CASSPTGGVGIFHEQYF.

J is TRBJ2-1 and V is TRBV28, with 9 bases identical to TRBD2. The CDR3 totals 13 residues. From germline, CDR1 is MDHEN and CDR2 SYDVKM. With V trimmed by 7 bases and J by 4 bases, 2 bases remained unmatched. CDR3 DNA: TGTGCCAGCAAGACTAGCGGTTACAATGAGCAGTTCTTC. Amino acid sequence: CASKTSGYNEQFF.

V usage is TRBV11-2 and J usage is TRBJ1-4, with a possible D match to TRBD1 (5 bases). The CDR3 has 12 amino acids. Deletions cut 4 bases from V and 11 bases from J, with 11 bases between. Germline assignment: CDR1 SGHAT and CDR2 FQNNGV. The CDR3 nucleotides are TGTGCCAGCAGCTCGAACCGGGACAAACTGTTTTTT. This sequence encodes CASSSNRDKLFF.

The J gene is TRBJ2-5, the V gene TRBV27, with 7 bases that match TRBD2. The CDR3 extends over 17 amino acids. The trim removed 5 bases at V and 5 bases at J, leaving 17 bases unmatched. The germline CDR1 and CDR2 sequences are MNHEY and SMNVEV (reference sequence). CDR3 protein: CASSLTTMGGGPETQYF. Here the CDR3 DNA reads TGTGCCAGCAGTCTGACAACCATGGGGGGAGGGCCGGAGACCCAGTACTTC.

This chain joins TRBV7-3 and TRBJ1-1; D is ambiguous. The CDR3 contains 13 residues. Germline V gene sequence: CDR1 SGHTA, CDR2 FQGTGA. The V gene lost 5 bases and the J gene lost 1 base, with 8 bases spanning the gap. The CDR3 is CASSRGRNTEAFF. As DNA, the CDR3 is TGTGCCAGCAGCCGAGGCCGGAACACTGAAGCTTTCTTT.

V is TRBV11-2 and J is TRBJ2-5, with a tentative D call TRBD1 (6 bases). The CDR3 consists of 14 residues. V was shortened by 5 bases and J by 2 bases, with 12 bases between the two germline ends. In germline, CDR1 is SGHAT, CDR2 FQNNGV. The CDR3 DNA sequence: TGTGCCAGCAGCACGGACAGTTTGCAAGAGACCCAGTACTTC. The encoded protein is CASSTDSLQETQYF.

This rearrangement joins TRBV2 to TRBJ1-4; 7 bases line up with TRBD1. Germline V CDR1 and CDR2: SNHLY, FYNNEI. V shed 6 bases, J shed 8 bases, and the junction held 9 bases outside the gene matches. This CDR3 is built from 14 residues. CDR3 DNA sequence: TGTGCCAGCAGGGGACAGACCCTAGGCGAAAAACTGTTTTTT. It translates to CASRGQTLGEKLFF.

The chain combines TRBV5-1 with TRBJ2-3; a possible D gene is TRBD1 (6 bases). Germline CDR1 SGHRS, CDR2 YFSETQ. V gave up 0 bases and J gave up 0 bases, with 11 bases separating them. The CDR3 totals 16 residues. CDR3 amino acids: CASSLGGRGSTDTQYF. CDR3 DNA sequence: TGCGCCAGCAGCTTGGGCGGCAGGGGAAGCACAGATACGCAGTATTTT.

In its sample, this clone was seen once. V is TRBV6-5 and J is TRBJ2-7; 12 bases are a match to TRBD2. The CDR3 covers 15 residues. Looked up from germline, CDR1 is MNHEY and CDR2 is SVGAGI. V trimming: 2 bases; J trimming: 3 bases; junction bases outside the gene matches: 2. The CDR3 reads CASSYRTSGNYEQYF. As DNA, the CDR3 is TGTGCCAGCAGTTACCGGACTAGCGGGAACTACGAGCAGTACTTC.

The V gene is TRBV5-4, the J gene TRBJ1-1; 8 bases map to TRBD1. V shed 0 bases, J shed 5 bases, and the junction held 6 bases outside the gene matches. The germline CDR1 and CDR2 sequences are SGHNT and YYREEE (reference sequence). This CDR3 contains 15 residues. In DNA form, the CDR3 reads TGTGCCAGCAGCTTGGCGACAGGGGCTAGTACTGAAGCTTTCTTT. Encoded protein: CASSLATGASTEAFF.

DNA of the CDR3: TGTGCCAGCAGCCAGATGGGTAGGTCGGAGACCCAGTACTTC. Translating gives CASSQMGRSETQYF. J is TRBJ2-5 and V is TRBV11-2; D is unresolved. The CDR3 loop spans 14 amino acids. Trimming pared 5 bases from V and 5 bases from J, leaving 15 bases between. Germline assignment: CDR1 SGHAT and CDR2 FQNNGV.

The chain is built from TRBV6-5 and TRBJ1-2; D ambiguous. The CDR3 runs to 14 residues. In germline, CDR1 is MNHEY, CDR2 SVGAGI. Trimming took 6 bases from V and 4 from J, leaving 15 bases between them. The CDR3 protein is CASSYGRHSYGYTF. CDR3 DNA sequence: TGTGCCAGCAGCTACGGCAGACATAGCTATGGCTACACCTTC.

CDR3 nucleotides: TGTGCCAGCAGTTTTAGTCAGGGTCTAGGTTCCCTTAATCAGCCCCAGCATTTT. Translated, it gives CASSFSQGLGSLNQPQHF. The V and J genes are TRBV28 and TRBJ1-5; a possible D gene is TRBD1 (5 bases). The CDR3 sequence is 18 residues long. The germline gives CDR1 MDHEN, CDR2 SYDVKM. V lost 3 bases and J 4 bases, leaving 22 bases between the germline ends.